This T cell receptor (beta chain) was sequenced for a study of T cells after yellow fever vaccination. Study overall: With SMART-Seq v4 Ultra Low Input, the fractions containing low cell numbers were prepared. Overall study results and limits: Researchers cautioned that FACS-sorted repertoires could harbor abundant clonotypes contaminating from the bulk population. The secondary response was weaker, and its peak arrived faster, on day 5 versus 15.

Points on this clonotype: Its antigen is not identified.

Conversion of TCR transcripts into cDNA relied on 5'RACE template switching, which added a universal primer site and UMIs. TCRdb called the 5' RACE reads again in MiXCR, with one record for every CDR3 protein. The sample carries 300,000 to 350,000 distinct CDR3 sequences, 7% to 9% recorded once. This CDR3 spans 16 amino acids. Trimming removed 0 bases from V and 0 bases from J, with 10 bases in between. The germline V gene encodes CDR1 SGDLS and CDR2 YYNGEE. The V and J genes are TRBV9 and TRBJ2-1; D gene unclear. This receptor was taken from a man aged 18 to 29 who received the YFV17D yellow fever vaccine. Sequencing used PBMCs, obtained roughly 46 days after the first yellow fever vaccination. The CDR3 bases are TGTGCCAGCAGCGTAGCCCGCTTTAGCTCCTACAATGAGCAGTTCTTC. Its translation is CASSVARFSSYNEQFF.